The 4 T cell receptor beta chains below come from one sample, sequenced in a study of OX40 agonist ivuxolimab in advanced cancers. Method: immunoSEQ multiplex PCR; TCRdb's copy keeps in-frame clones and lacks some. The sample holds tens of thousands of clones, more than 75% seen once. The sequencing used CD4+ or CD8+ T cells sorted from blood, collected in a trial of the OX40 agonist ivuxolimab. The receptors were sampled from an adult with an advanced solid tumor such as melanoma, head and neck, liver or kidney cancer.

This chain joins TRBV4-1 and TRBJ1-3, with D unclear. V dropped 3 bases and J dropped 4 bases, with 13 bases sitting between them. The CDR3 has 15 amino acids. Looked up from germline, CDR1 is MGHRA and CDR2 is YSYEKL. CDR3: CASSQPVAPGNTIYF. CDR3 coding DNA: TGCGCCAGCAGCCAGCCGGTGGCACCCGGAAACACCATATATTTT.

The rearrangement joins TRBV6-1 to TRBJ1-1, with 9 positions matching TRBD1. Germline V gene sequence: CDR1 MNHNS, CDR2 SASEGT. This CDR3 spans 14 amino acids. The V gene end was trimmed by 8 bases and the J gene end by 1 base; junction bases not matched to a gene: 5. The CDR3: CASVGTGRNTEAFF. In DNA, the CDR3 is TGTGCCAGCGTAGGGACAGGGAGGAACACTGAAGCTTTCTTT.

The CDR3 sequence: CAIETGTEETQYF. In DNA form, the CDR3 reads TGTGCCATCGAGACCGGGACAGAAGAGACCCAGTACTTC. This chain joins TRBV5-4 and TRBJ2-5; 7 nucleotides match TRBD1. Trimming removed 9 bases from V and 3 bases from J; junction bases left unmatched: 8. The CDR3 is made up of 13 amino acids. CDR1 and CDR2 (germline): SGHNT, YYREEE (reference sequence). Looking up the rest from reference TRBV5-4 and TRBJ2-5 gives the full variable domain: ETGVTQSPTHLIKTRGQQVTLRCSSQSGHNTVSWYQQALGQGPQFIFQYYREEENGRGNFPPRFSGLQFPNYSSELNVNALELDDSALYLCAIETGTEETQYFGPGTRLLVL.

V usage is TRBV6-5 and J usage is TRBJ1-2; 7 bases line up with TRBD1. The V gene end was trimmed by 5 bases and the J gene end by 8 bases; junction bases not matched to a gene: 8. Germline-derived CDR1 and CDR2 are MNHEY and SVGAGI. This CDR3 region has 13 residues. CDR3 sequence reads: CASSTTGAGGYTF. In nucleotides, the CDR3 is TGTGCCAGCAGTACCACAGGGGCAGGGGGCTACACCTTC.